The T cell receptor beta chain under discussion was sequenced for a study of CD8+ T cells in alopecia areata. Points from the study as a whole: It was less clear whether patients shared TCRs than it was in mice, possibly because of HLA. Sequences from scalp samples also cover resident alphabeta T cells of normal skin.

As concerns this clone: Its matching antigen is unknown. Other DNA sequences from this sample encode an identical CDR3 as well.

Extracted from the samples, RNA was reverse transcribed into cDNA to serve as the sequencing template. Sequencing was performed with immunoSEQ multiplex PCR; in TCRdb, only in-frame clones are kept and a portion is missing. The data show more than 12,000 clones, with around three fifths seen just once and around 4.2% held by the top ten. The CD4+ cells of about 5 biomarker-study patients went through sorting. This sorting yielded CD25+CD127- cells. The CDR3 has 14 amino acids. Germline values: CDR1 MNHNS, CDR2 SASEGT. V lost 7 bases to trimming and J lost 6 bases; unmatched junction nucleotides: 6. The sequenced material came from CD4+ Tregs sorted from blood. This receptor was obtained from a human donor with alopecia areata. V and J are TRBV6-1 and TRBJ2-3; 11 positions match TRBD2. This CDR3 is CASKTSGILDTQYF. CDR3 nucleotide sequence: TGTGCCAGCAAGACTAGCGGGATACTCGATACGCAGTATTTT.